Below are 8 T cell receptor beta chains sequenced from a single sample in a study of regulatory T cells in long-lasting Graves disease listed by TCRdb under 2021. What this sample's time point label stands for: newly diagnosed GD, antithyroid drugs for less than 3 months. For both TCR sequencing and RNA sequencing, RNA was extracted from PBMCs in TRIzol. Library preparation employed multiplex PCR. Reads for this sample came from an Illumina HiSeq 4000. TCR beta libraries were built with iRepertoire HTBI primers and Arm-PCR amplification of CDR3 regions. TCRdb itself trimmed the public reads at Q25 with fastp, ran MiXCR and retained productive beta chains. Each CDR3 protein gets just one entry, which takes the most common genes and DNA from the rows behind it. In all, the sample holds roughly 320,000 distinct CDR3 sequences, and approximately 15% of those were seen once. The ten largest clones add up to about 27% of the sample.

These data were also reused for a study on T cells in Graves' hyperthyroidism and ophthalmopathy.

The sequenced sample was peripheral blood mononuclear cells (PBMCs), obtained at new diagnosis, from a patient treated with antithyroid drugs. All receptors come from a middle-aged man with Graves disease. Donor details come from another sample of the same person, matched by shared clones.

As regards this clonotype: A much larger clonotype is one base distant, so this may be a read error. CDR3 in amino acids: CAIRLSGVSNQPQHF. Written as DNA, the CDR3 is TGTGCCATCAGACTCTCGGGGGTAAGCAATCAGCCCCAGCATTTT. This rearrangement joins TRBV27 to TRBJ1-5, with a tentative D call TRBD1 (5 bases). Trimming pared 10 bases from V and 1 base from J, leaving 17 bases between. The germline V gene encodes CDR1 MNHEY and CDR2 SMNVEV (reference sequence). The CDR3 is made up of 15 amino acids.

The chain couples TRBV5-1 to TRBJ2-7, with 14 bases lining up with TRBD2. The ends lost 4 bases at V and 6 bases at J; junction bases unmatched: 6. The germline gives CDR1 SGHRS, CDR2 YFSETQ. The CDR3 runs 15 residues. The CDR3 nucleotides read TGCGCCAGCAGCCCAGGGACTAGCGGGGGCGCCGAGCAGTACTTC. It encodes CASSPGTSGGAEQYF.

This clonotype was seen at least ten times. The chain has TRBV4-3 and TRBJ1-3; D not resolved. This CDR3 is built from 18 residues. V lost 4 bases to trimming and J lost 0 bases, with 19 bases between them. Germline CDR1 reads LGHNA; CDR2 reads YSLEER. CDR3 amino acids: CASSPFLGLGSSGNTIYF. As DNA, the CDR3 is TGCGCCAGCAGCCCTTTCCTTGGGTTGGGGAGCTCTGGAAACACCATATATTTT.

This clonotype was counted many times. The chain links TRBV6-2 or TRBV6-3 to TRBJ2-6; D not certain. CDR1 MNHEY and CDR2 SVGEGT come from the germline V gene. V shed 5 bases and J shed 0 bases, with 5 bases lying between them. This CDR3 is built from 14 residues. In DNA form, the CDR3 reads TGTGCCAGCAGTACCCGCTCTGGGGCCAACGTCCTGACTTTC. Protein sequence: CASSTRSGANVLTF.

The CDR3 coding sequence is TGCAGTGCGGGAAGACGGGACAGGGCGGAGACCCAGTACTTC. Translated, it gives CSAGRRDRAETQYF. This sequence joins TRBV20-1 and TRBJ2-3; 9 bases are shared with TRBD1. The end of the DNA aligns better with TRBJ2-5, so the J call may be wrong. The CDR3 covers 14 residues. Germline V gives CDR1 DFQATT, CDR2 SNEGSKA (reference sequence).

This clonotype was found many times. The CDR3 nucleotides are TGTGCCAGCAGCTCCGGGACTAAAACCGGTCCGGTTCAACCTAAAAAACTGTTTTTT. Translating gives CASSSGTKTGPVQPKKLFF. The gene calls are TRBV7-9 and TRBJ1-4; D is possibly TRBD1 (5 bases). The CDR3 runs 19 residues. With 4 bases removed from V and 9 bases from J, the gap between germline ends came to 30 bases. Per the germline V gene, CDR1 is SEHNR and CDR2 is FQNEAQ (reference sequence). The whole variable domain, remainder taken from reference TRBV7-9 and TRBJ1-4, is DTGVSQNPRHKITKRGQNVTFRCDPISEHNRLYWYRQTLGQGPEFLTYFQNEAQLEKSRLLSDRFSAERPKGSFSTLEIQRTEQGDSAMYLCASSSGTKTGPVQPKKLFFGSGTQLSVL.

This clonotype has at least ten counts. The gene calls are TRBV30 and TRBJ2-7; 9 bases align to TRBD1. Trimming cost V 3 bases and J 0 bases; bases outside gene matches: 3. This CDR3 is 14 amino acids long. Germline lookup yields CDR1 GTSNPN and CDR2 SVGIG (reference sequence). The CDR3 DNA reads TGTGCCTGGAGCCGGGACAGGGCCTCCTACGAGCAGTACTTC. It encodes CAWSRDRASYEQYF. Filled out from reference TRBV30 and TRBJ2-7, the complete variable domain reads SQTIHQWPATLVQPVGSPLSLECTVEGTSNPNLYWYRQAAGRGLQLLFYSVGIGQISSEVPQNLSASRPQDRQFILSSKKLLLSDSGFYLCAWSRDRASYEQYFGPGTRLTVT.

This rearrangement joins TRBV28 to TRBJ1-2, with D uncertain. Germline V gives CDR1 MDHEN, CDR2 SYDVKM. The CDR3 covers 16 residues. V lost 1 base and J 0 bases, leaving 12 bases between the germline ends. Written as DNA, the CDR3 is TGTGCCAGCAGTTTATTTGGTTCACCCACTAACTATGGCTACACCTTC. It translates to CASSLFGSPTNYGYTF.